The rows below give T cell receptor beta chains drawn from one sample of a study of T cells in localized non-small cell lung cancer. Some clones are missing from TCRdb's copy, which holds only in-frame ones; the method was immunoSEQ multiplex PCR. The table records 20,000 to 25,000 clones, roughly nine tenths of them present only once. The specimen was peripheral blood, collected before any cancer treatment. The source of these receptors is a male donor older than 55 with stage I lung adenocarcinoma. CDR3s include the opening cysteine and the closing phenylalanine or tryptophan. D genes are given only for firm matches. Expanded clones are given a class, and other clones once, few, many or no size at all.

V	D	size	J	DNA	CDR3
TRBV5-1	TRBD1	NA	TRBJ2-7	TGCGCCAGCAGCTCGAACAGGGGGCAAATTTCCTACGAGCAGTACTTC	CASSSNRGQISYEQYF
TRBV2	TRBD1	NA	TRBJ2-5	TGTGCCAGCAGGCGGGACAGGGTTGAGACCCAGTACTTC	CASRRDRVETQYF
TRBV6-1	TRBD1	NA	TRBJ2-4	TGTGCCAGCAGGGACAGGGTAACGAACATTCAGTACTTC	CASRDRVTNIQYF
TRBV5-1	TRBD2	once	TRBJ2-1	TGCGCCAGCAGCTCGTTAGCGGGGGCAGGGTTGAATGAGCAGTTCTTC	CASSSLAGAGLNEQFF
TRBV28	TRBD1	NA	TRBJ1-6	TGTGCCAGCACGGAGGGACAGGAGAATTCACCCCTCCACTTT	CASTEGQENSPLHF
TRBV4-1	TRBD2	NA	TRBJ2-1	TGCGCCAGCAGCCCCCGCGCCACTAGCGGATACAATGAGCAGTTCTTC	CASSPRATSGYNEQFF
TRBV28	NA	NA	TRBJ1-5	TGTGCCAGCTGGGGGATGGGCAATCAGCCCCAGCATTTT	CASWGMGNQPQHF
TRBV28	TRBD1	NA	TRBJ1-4	TGTGCCAGCAGCAAGGACAGGGTTGATGAAAAACTGTTTTTT	CASSKDRVDEKLFF
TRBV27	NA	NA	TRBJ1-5	TGTGCCACCAGTACCACAGCGGGGCTGGCCCAGCATTTT	CATSTTAGLAQHF
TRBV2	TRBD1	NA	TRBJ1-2	TGTGCCAGCAGTGGCCAGGGGGCGGCTTACTATGTCTACACCTTC	CASSGQGAAYYVYTF